The rows below give T cell receptor beta chains drawn from one sample of a study of vaccination and CD4 T cells after COVID-19. No antigens are known for them. One entry per CDR3 protein results from TCRdb running MiXCR on the PCR reads. The sample lists under 25,000 distinct CDR3 sequences; roughly two fifths were seen once. Source: CD4+ T cells from blood, cultured in vitro, taken before SARS-CoV-2 vaccination. These receptors were collected from a human donor who had recovered from COVID-19. Each CDR3 is given without its conserved first and last residue. D genes are given only for firm matches.

d_gene	v_gene	j_gene	CDR3aa
TRBD2	TRBV6-1	TRBJ2-3	ASTQRGTTDTQY
TRBD1	TRBV23-1	TRBJ1-5	ASSQKDREWPQH
TRBD1	TRBV27	TRBJ2-7	ASSSPGGSSSYEQY
-	TRBV6-1	TRBJ1-1	ASCGDNTEAF
-	TRBV12-3/TRBV12-4	TRBJ1-2	ASRRRTATVGDGYT
-	TRBV7-2	TRBJ1-6	ASSAQGRDNSPLH
-	TRBV7-8	TRBJ2-2	ASSLAALGTGELF
-	TRBV5-1	TRBJ1-6	ASSLNRNSPLH
-	TRBV7-2	TRBJ2-4	ASGVGGNIQY
-	TRBV7-9	TRBJ2-5	ASSLSGGRETQY
TRBD1	TRBV6-1	TRBJ1-1	ASTQGAGASGNTEAF
TRBD1	TRBV15	TRBJ1-6	ATSRDQDRVYSPLH
-	TRBV20-1	TRBJ1-6	SARVNSRGDVAPLH
-	TRBV21-1	TRBJ1-2	ASSSRGPSSYGYT
-	TRBV12-3/TRBV12-4	TRBJ2-5	ASSYSGKETQY
TRBD2	TRBV7-3	TRBJ2-3	ASSLVAGSTDTQY
-	TRBV7-3	TRBJ2-3	ASSIIARDTQY
TRBD1	TRBV6-2/TRBV6-3	TRBJ1-1	ASRPRDRDTEAF
-	TRBV6-5	TRBJ1-6	ASSYGNNSPLH
TRBD1	TRBV6-5	TRBJ2-7	ASSYRDRVEEQY
TRBD1	TRBV28	TRBJ1-1	ASSRQGALRGAF
-	TRBV7-2	TRBJ2-3	ASSLVRTTDTQY
-	TRBV6-1	TRBJ1-2	ASGGQGYT
-	TRBV6-2/TRBV6-3	TRBJ1-5	ASSTTANSNQPQH
-	TRBV11-1	TRBJ1-1	ASVQTRQNTEAF
TRBD1	TRBV20-1	TRBJ1-5	SAHPLDRAQPQH
-	TRBV6-2/TRBV6-3	TRBJ1-5	ASSDPGRNQPQH
TRBD1	TRBV12-3/TRBV12-4	TRBJ1-2	ASSRGQGDYGYT
-	TRBV11-3	TRBJ2-1	ASSGSSTEQF
-	TRBV7-8	TRBJ2-4	ASSLVGVGGNIQY
-	TRBV12-3/TRBV12-4	TRBJ2-3	ASRSSKRFTDTQY
-	TRBV5-4	TRBJ1-1	ASSLPGRTNTEAF
-	TRBV20-1	TRBJ2-1	SAPRGAYNEQF
-	TRBV27	TRBJ1-2	ASSTGRRGYT
TRBD1	TRBV5-4	TRBJ1-1	ASSPGGQGRGAF
-	TRBV6-5	TRBJ2-3	ASSYGRSTDTQY
TRBD1	TRBV20-1	TRBJ2-3	SAENRGADTQY
-	TRBV7-9	TRBJ1-1	ASSSPDRANTEAF
TRBD1	TRBV20-1	TRBJ2-2	SAHGTGGSGELF
-	TRBV19	TRBJ2-5	ASSIGRSQGTQY
TRBD2	TRBV7-9	TRBJ2-5	ASSFWRGQETQY
-	TRBV2	TRBJ1-2	ASSLRGARGYT
TRBD2	TRBV5-4	TRBJ2-5	ASSSTSGHVETQY
-	TRBV7-9	TRBJ1-3	AAVNENTIY
-	TRBV27	TRBJ1-2	ASSSSRRVGGYT
-	TRBV20-1	TRBJ1-3	SAPGGTGNTIY
TRBD1	TRBV19	TRBJ1-5	ASIRRTGLSNQPQH
-	TRBV24-1	TRBJ1-6	ATSDLKGRVYNSPLH
-	TRBV2	TRBJ2-3	ASSGGTITDTQY
-	TRBV6-2/TRBV6-3	TRBJ1-2	ASGIYAANYGYT
-	TRBV7-2	TRBJ2-3	ASSLDRGADTQY
-	TRBV20-1	TRBJ2-3	SARRSRNTDTQY